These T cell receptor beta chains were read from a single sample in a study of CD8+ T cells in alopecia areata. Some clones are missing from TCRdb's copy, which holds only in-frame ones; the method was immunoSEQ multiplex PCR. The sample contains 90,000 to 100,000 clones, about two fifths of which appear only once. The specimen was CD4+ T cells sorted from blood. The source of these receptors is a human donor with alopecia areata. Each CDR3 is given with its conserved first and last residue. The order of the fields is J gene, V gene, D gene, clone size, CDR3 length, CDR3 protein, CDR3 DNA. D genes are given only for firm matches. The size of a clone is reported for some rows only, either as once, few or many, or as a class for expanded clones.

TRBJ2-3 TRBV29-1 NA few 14 CSVGSSWFADTQYF TGCAGCGTTGGATCTAGCTGGTTCGCAGATACGCAGTATTTT
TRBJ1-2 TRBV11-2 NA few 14 CASSLPVPSYGYTF TGTGCCAGCAGCCTCCCGGTCCCCTCCTATGGCTACACCTTC
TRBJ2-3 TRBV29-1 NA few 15 CSVEPYLGFTDTQYF TGCAGCGTTGAACCTTATTTGGGATTCACAGATACGCAGTATTTT
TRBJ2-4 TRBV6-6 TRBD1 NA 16 CASSYATQGAGNIQYF TGTGCCAGCAGTTACGCGACGCAGGGGGCGGGAAACATTCAGTACTTC
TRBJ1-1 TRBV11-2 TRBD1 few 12 CASSFDRVLAFF TGTGCCAGCAGCTTCGACAGGGTTTTGGCTTTCTTT
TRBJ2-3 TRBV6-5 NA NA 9 CASRNTQYF TGTGCCAGTCGGAATACGCAGTATTTT
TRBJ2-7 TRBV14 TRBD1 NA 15 CASSHRTGLVYEQYF TGTGCCAGCAGCCACCGGACAGGGTTAGTTTACGAGCAGTACTTC
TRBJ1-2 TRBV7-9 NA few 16 CASSTYIQETNYGYTF TGTGCCAGCAGCACCTACATACAGGAAACTAACTATGGCTACACCTTC
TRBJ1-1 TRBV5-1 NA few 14 CASSFRQQNTEAFF TGCGCCAGCAGCTTTAGGCAGCAGAACACTGAAGCTTTCTTT
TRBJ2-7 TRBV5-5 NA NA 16 CASSLASNTGPYEQYF TGTGCCAGCAGCTTGGCATCAAACACAGGCCCCTACGAGCAGTACTTC
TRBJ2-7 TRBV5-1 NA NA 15 CASSLGSGVRYEQYF TGCGCCAGCAGCTTGGGGTCCGGGGTACGCTACGAGCAGTACTTC
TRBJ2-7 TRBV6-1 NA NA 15 CASSEWAAGMPEQYF TGTGCCAGCAGTGAATGGGCTGCGGGAATGCCCGAGCAGTACTTC
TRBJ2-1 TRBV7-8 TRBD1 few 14 CASSLRDRNNEQFF TGTGCCAGCAGTCTCAGGGACAGAAACAATGAGCAGTTCTTC
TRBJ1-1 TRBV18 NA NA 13 CASSPTQNTEAFF TGTGCCAGCTCACCGACGCAGAACACTGAAGCTTTCTTT
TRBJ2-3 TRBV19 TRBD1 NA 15 CASSLQGAGTDTQYF TGTGCCAGTTCCCTACAGGGGGCTGGCACAGATACGCAGTATTTT
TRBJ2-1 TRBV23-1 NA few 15 CARTRQDWSYNEQFF TGCGCCAGGACGCGCCAGGACTGGAGTTACAATGAGCAGTTCTTC
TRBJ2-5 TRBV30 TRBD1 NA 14 CAGLDRGLLETQYF TGTGCCGGCTTGGACAGGGGGCTCTTGGAGACCCAGTACTTC
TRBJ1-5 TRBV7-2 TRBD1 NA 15 CASSPAGQINGPQHF TGTGCCAGCAGCCCCGCGGGACAGATAAACGGGCCCCAGCATTTT
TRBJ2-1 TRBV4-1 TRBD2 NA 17 CASSQTPGTIVDNEQFF TGCGCCAGCAGCCAAACCCCCGGGACTATCGTGGACAATGAGCAGTTCTTC
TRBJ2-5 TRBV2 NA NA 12 CASKRLAETQYF TGTGCCAGCAAAAGACTGGCGGAGACCCAGTACTTC
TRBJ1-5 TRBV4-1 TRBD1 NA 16 CASSHGGRTGSQPQHF TGCGCCAGCAGCCACGGGGGGCGGACAGGGAGTCAGCCCCAGCATTTT
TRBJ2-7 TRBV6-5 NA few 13 CASSYPGRLEQYF TGTGCCAGCAGTTATCCAGGGAGATTGGAGCAGTACTTC
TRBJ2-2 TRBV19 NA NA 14 CASSIVSNTGELFF TGTGCCAGTAGTATTGTTTCGAACACCGGGGAGCTGTTTTTT
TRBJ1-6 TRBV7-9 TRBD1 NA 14 CASSSGQGGSPLHF TGTGCCAGCAGCTCGGGACAGGGTGGCTCACCCCTCCACTTT
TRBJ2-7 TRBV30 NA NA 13 CAWSSGDTYEQYF TGTGCCTGGAGTTCGGGGGACACCTACGAGCAGTACTTC
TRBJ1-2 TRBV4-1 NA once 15 CASSQVKGSKGSYTF TGCGCCAGCAGCCAAGTTAAGGGATCTAAGGGTAGCTACACCTTC
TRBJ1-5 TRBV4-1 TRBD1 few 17 CASSQGIGTGENQPQHF TGCGCCAGCAGCCAGGGGATTGGGACAGGGGAAAATCAGCCCCAGCATTTT
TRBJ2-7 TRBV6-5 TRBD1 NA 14 CASSYRGQGYEQYF TGTGCCAGCAGTTACCGGGGACAGGGCTACGAGCAGTACTTC
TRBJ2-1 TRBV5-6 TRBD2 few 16 CASSLLEGGPDNEQFF TGTGCCAGCAGCTTGTTGGAGGGAGGGCCTGACAATGAGCAGTTCTTC
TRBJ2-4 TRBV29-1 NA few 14 CSALSPGAKNIQYF TGCAGCGCTCTATCACCCGGGGCCAAAAACATTCAGTACTTC